Listed below are T cell receptor beta chains from one sample, sequenced in a study of T cells after yellow fever vaccination. TCRdb independently ran MiXCR on the 5' RACE reads; one entry per CDR3 protein. The sample records some 500,000 distinct CDR3 sequences, roughly 13% being singletons. The sequencing used PBMCs, collected on the day of the yellow fever booster vaccination. Receptor source: a young man who received the YFV17D yellow fever vaccine. Each CDR3 is given with its conserved first and last residue. A D gene is named only where the DNA matches it firmly. Size is stated for part of the rows, as once, few or many counts, or as a class when the clone is expanded.

j_gene: TRBJ2-3; abundance: -; d_gene: TRBD2; v_gene: TRBV19; CDR3aa: CASSIGGDTQYF; CDR3nt: TGTGCCAGTAGTATCGGGGGGGATACGCAGTATTTT
j_gene: TRBJ1-4; abundance: -; d_gene: TRBD1; v_gene: TRBV6-1; CDR3aa: CASGDRVGPTNEKLFF; CDR3nt: TGTGCCAGCGGGGACAGAGTCGGCCCAACTAATGAAAAACTGTTTTTT
j_gene: TRBJ2-1; abundance: few; d_gene: TRBD2; v_gene: TRBV2; CDR3aa: CASSRAAGGLDNEQFF; CDR3nt: TGTGCCAGCTCTAGAGCAGCGGGAGGGCTGGATAATGAGCAGTTCTTC
j_gene: TRBJ2-5; abundance: -; d_gene: TRBD2; v_gene: TRBV10-1; CDR3aa: CASSESAGDVRETQYF; CDR3nt: TGCGCCAGCAGTGAGTCGGCGGGAGACGTACGAGAGACCCAGTACTTC
j_gene: TRBJ2-4; abundance: -; d_gene: -; v_gene: TRBV20-1; CDR3aa: CSARDLGTAKNIQYF; CDR3nt: TGCAGTGCTAGAGATCTTGGAACAGCTAAAAACATTCAGTACTTC
j_gene: TRBJ2-3; abundance: few; d_gene: TRBD2; v_gene: TRBV27; CDR3aa: CASRIAGEDTQYF; CDR3nt: TGTGCCAGCAGGATAGCGGGAGAAGATACGCAGTATTTT
j_gene: TRBJ2-7; abundance: few; d_gene: TRBD1; v_gene: TRBV29-1; CDR3aa: CSVPGTGPYEQYF; CDR3nt: TGCAGCGTCCCCGGGACAGGTCCCTACGAGCAGTACTTC
j_gene: TRBJ1-4; abundance: -; d_gene: -; v_gene: TRBV10-3; CDR3aa: CAISERMDNEKLFF; CDR3nt: TGTGCCATCAGTGAAAGAATGGATAATGAAAAACTGTTTTTT
j_gene: TRBJ2-4; abundance: -; d_gene: -; v_gene: TRBV6-1; CDR3aa: CASRTGGQAVVQYF; CDR3nt: TGTGCCAGCAGGACAGGAGGCCAAGCCGTGGTTCAGTACTTC
j_gene: TRBJ2-2; abundance: few; d_gene: -; v_gene: TRBV3-1; CDR3aa: CASSQVPGELFF; CDR3nt: TGTGCCAGCAGCCAAGTTCCCGGGGAGCTGTTTTTT
j_gene: TRBJ2-7; abundance: few; d_gene: TRBD2; v_gene: TRBV10-2; CDR3aa: CASSGLGGQFTSGSYEQYF; CDR3nt: TGCGCCAGCAGTGGTCTCGGGGGCCAGTTTACTAGCGGATCCTACGAGCAGTACTTC
j_gene: TRBJ2-7; abundance: -; d_gene: -; v_gene: TRBV3-1; CDR3aa: CASSQGELREQYF; CDR3nt: TGTGCCAGCAGCCAAGGGGAACTACGCGAGCAGTACTTC
j_gene: TRBJ1-1; abundance: -; d_gene: -; v_gene: TRBV29-1; CDR3aa: CSVKIWGTEAFF; CDR3nt: TGCAGCGTTAAAATCTGGGGCACTGAAGCTTTCTTT
j_gene: TRBJ2-6; abundance: -; d_gene: -; v_gene: TRBV7-2; CDR3aa: CASTKGTGAAGANVLTF; CDR3nt: TGTGCCAGCACAAAGGGGACTGGGGCGGCTGGGGCCAACGTCCTGACTTTC
j_gene: TRBJ1-6; abundance: -; d_gene: TRBD1; v_gene: TRBV5-5; CDR3aa: CASSPDRFALHF; CDR3nt: TGTGCCAGCAGCCCGGACAGGTTCGCCCTCCACTTT
j_gene: TRBJ2-1; abundance: once; d_gene: TRBD1; v_gene: TRBV5-4; CDR3aa: CASSLNPAGQAFAYNEQFF; CDR3nt: TGTGCCAGCAGCTTAAACCCCGCGGGACAGGCATTCGCCTACAATGAGCAGTTCTTC
j_gene: TRBJ1-4; abundance: few; d_gene: TRBD1; v_gene: TRBV30; CDR3aa: CAWSHPDRGTTNEKLFF; CDR3nt: TGTGCCTGGAGTCACCCTGACAGGGGGACAACTAATGAAAAACTGTTTTTT
j_gene: TRBJ2-7; abundance: -; d_gene: TRBD1; v_gene: TRBV28; CDR3aa: CASSGTGTASYEQYF; CDR3nt: TGTGCCAGCAGTGGAACCGGGACAGCCTCCTACGAGCAGTACTTC
j_gene: TRBJ2-5; abundance: -; d_gene: TRBD1; v_gene: TRBV23-1; CDR3aa: CASGTGQRETQYF; CDR3nt: TGCGCCAGCGGGACGGGACAGCGAGAGACCCAGTACTTC
j_gene: TRBJ1-5; abundance: few; d_gene: -; v_gene: TRBV20-1; CDR3aa: CSARDWGQSRGNQPQHF; CDR3nt: TGCAGTGCTAGAGATTGGGGGCAGAGCAGGGGCAATCAGCCCCAGCATTTT
j_gene: TRBJ2-1; abundance: few; d_gene: -; v_gene: TRBV4-3; CDR3aa: CASSQELVAFNEQFF; CDR3nt: TGCGCCAGCAGCCAAGAATTGGTAGCCTTCAATGAGCAGTTCTTC
j_gene: TRBJ2-7; abundance: -; d_gene: -; v_gene: TRBV30; CDR3aa: CAWRAMTGSDEQYF; CDR3nt: TGTGCCTGGAGGGCAATGACAGGTTCTGACGAGCAGTACTTC
j_gene: TRBJ2-7; abundance: few; d_gene: TRBD2; v_gene: TRBV6-1; CDR3aa: CASSGGSGTLYYEQYF; CDR3nt: TGTGCCAGCAGTGGGGGGAGCGGGACCCTTTACTACGAGCAGTACTTC
j_gene: TRBJ2-5; abundance: many; d_gene: -; v_gene: TRBV29-1; CDR3aa: CSVESGQETQYF; CDR3nt: TGCAGCGTTGAATCGGGTCAAGAGACCCAGTACTTC
j_gene: TRBJ1-2; abundance: -; d_gene: -; v_gene: TRBV7-7; CDR3aa: CASSLRTPPNYGYTF; CDR3nt: TGTGCTAGCAGCTTAAGGACACCTCCAAACTATGGCTACACCTTC
j_gene: TRBJ2-5; abundance: -; d_gene: TRBD2; v_gene: TRBV27; CDR3aa: CASNKRASGTETQYF; CDR3nt: TGTGCCAGCAATAAACGGGCTAGCGGGACTGAGACCCAGTACTTC
j_gene: TRBJ1-4; abundance: once; d_gene: -; v_gene: TRBV5-1; CDR3aa: CASSLEGGTYLEKLFF; CDR3nt: TGCGCCAGCAGCTTGGAGGGTGGGACCTACCTTGAAAAACTGTTTTTT
j_gene: TRBJ2-3; abundance: few; d_gene: -; v_gene: TRBV7-2; CDR3aa: CASSPGFRLQYF; CDR3nt: TGTGCCAGCAGCCCTGGGTTTCGGCTGCAGTATTTT
j_gene: TRBJ2-3; abundance: few; d_gene: -; v_gene: TRBV24-1; CDR3aa: CATSQPTRGSTDTQYF; CDR3nt: TGTGCCACCAGCCAACCGACCAGAGGTTCTACAGATACGCAGTATTTT
j_gene: TRBJ2-7; abundance: -; d_gene: -; v_gene: TRBV4-3; CDR3aa: CASSQGWGVETYEQYF; CDR3nt: TGCGCCAGCAGCCAAGGCTGGGGAGTCGAGACCTACGAGCAGTACTTC
j_gene: TRBJ2-1; abundance: -; d_gene: TRBD1; v_gene: TRBV20-1; CDR3aa: CRARGIAAYNEQFF; CDR3nt: TGCAGGGCCAGGGGGATAGCAGCCTACAATGAGCAGTTCTTC
j_gene: TRBJ2-3; abundance: many; d_gene: -; v_gene: TRBV29-1; CDR3aa: CISTISTDTQYF; CDR3nt: TGCATATCAACGATTAGCACAGATACGCAGTATTTT
j_gene: TRBJ2-3; abundance: few; d_gene: -; v_gene: TRBV12-3/TRBV12-4; CDR3aa: CASTLGAGPGDTQYF; CDR3nt: TGTGCCAGCACCCTGGGAGCAGGGCCGGGGGATACGCAGTATTTT
j_gene: TRBJ2-6; abundance: once; d_gene: -; v_gene: TRBV9; CDR3aa: CASSAVESGANVLTF; CDR3nt: TGTGCCAGCAGCGCCGTAGAATCTGGGGCCAACGTCCTGACTTTC
j_gene: TRBJ2-7; abundance: -; d_gene: -; v_gene: TRBV15; CDR3aa: CATSGPGYEQYF; CDR3nt: TGTGCCACCAGCGGTCCGGGCTACGAGCAGTACTTC
j_gene: TRBJ1-2; abundance: -; d_gene: -; v_gene: TRBV7-9; CDR3aa: CASSDRYGYTF; CDR3nt: TGTGCCAGCAGCGACCGCTATGGCTACACCTTC
j_gene: TRBJ2-7; abundance: many; d_gene: -; v_gene: TRBV7-2; CDR3aa: CASSSQGGAALYEQYF; CDR3nt: TGTGCCAGCAGCTCCCAAGGGGGGGCCGCCTTGTACGAGCAGTACTTC
j_gene: TRBJ2-7; abundance: few; d_gene: -; v_gene: TRBV29-1; CDR3aa: CSVESGDYEQYF; CDR3nt: TGCAGCGTTGAATCAGGGGACTACGAGCAGTACTTC
j_gene: TRBJ1-1; abundance: few; d_gene: TRBD1; v_gene: TRBV19; CDR3aa: CASSIWDSEAFF; CDR3nt: TGTGCCAGTAGTATCTGGGACAGTGAAGCTTTCTTT
j_gene: TRBJ2-1; abundance: few; d_gene: -; v_gene: TRBV6-1; CDR3aa: CASIRDAAYNEQFF; CDR3nt: TGTGCCAGCATCCGGGACGCCGCCTACAATGAGCAGTTCTTC
j_gene: TRBJ2-1; abundance: many; d_gene: -; v_gene: TRBV5-5; CDR3aa: CASSLISTRNEQFF; CDR3nt: TGTGCCAGCAGCTTGATCAGTACCAGAAATGAGCAGTTCTTC
j_gene: TRBJ2-5; abundance: -; d_gene: TRBD1; v_gene: TRBV9; CDR3aa: CASSVATGGVETQYF; CDR3nt: TGTGCCAGCAGCGTAGCTACAGGGGGCGTAGAGACCCAGTACTTC
j_gene: TRBJ2-1; abundance: few; d_gene: -; v_gene: TRBV7-2; CDR3aa: CATVQGRGSNEQFF; CDR3nt: TGTGCCACGGTTCAGGGGAGGGGGTCCAATGAGCAGTTCTTC
j_gene: TRBJ2-7; abundance: few; d_gene: -; v_gene: TRBV12-3/TRBV12-4; CDR3aa: CASSPTRGYEQYF; CDR3nt: TGTGCCAGCAGCCCAACCAGGGGCTACGAGCAGTACTTC
j_gene: TRBJ2-1; abundance: -; d_gene: TRBD2; v_gene: TRBV11-2; CDR3aa: CASSGTGTSVNEQFF; CDR3nt: TGTGCCAGCAGCGGGACCGGGACTAGCGTCAATGAGCAGTTCTTC
j_gene: TRBJ2-4; abundance: few; d_gene: TRBD2; v_gene: TRBV15; CDR3aa: CATSRVGGRAVAKNIQYF; CDR3nt: TGTGCCACCAGCAGAGTTGGTGGGAGGGCCGTGGCCAAAAACATTCAGTACTTC
j_gene: TRBJ2-7; abundance: few; d_gene: TRBD2; v_gene: TRBV5-4; CDR3aa: CASSRSGRVYEQYF; CDR3nt: TGTGCCAGCAGCAGGAGCGGGAGAGTCTACGAGCAGTACTTC
j_gene: TRBJ1-6; abundance: few; d_gene: TRBD1; v_gene: TRBV10-3; CDR3aa: CAIRRGLSKRNSPLHF; CDR3nt: TGTGCCATCCGCAGGGGGCTAAGTAAACGCAATTCACCCCTCCACTTT
j_gene: TRBJ2-5; abundance: many; d_gene: -; v_gene: TRBV4-2; CDR3aa: CASSQGQETQYF; CDR3nt: TGTGCCAGCAGCCAAGGCCAAGAGACCCAGTACTTC
j_gene: TRBJ2-3; abundance: few; d_gene: -; v_gene: TRBV7-9; CDR3aa: CASSHSKRSTDTQYF; CDR3nt: TGTGCCAGCAGTCACTCTAAAAGGAGCACAGATACGCAGTATTTT
j_gene: TRBJ2-7; abundance: -; d_gene: TRBD1; v_gene: TRBV5-6; CDR3aa: CASSFRSWTGSHEQYF; CDR3nt: TGTGCCAGCAGCTTTAGATCGTGGACAGGGTCTCACGAGCAGTACTTC
j_gene: TRBJ1-5; abundance: -; d_gene: -; v_gene: TRBV7-2; CDR3aa: CASSSESYQPQHF; CDR3nt: TGTGCCAGCAGCTCGGAGTCCTATCAGCCCCAGCATTTT
j_gene: TRBJ1-4; abundance: -; d_gene: -; v_gene: TRBV7-2; CDR3aa: CASSWSGTEKLFF; CDR3nt: TGTGCCAGCAGCTGGTCAGGGACTGAAAAACTGTTTTTT
j_gene: TRBJ2-1; abundance: -; d_gene: TRBD2; v_gene: TRBV7-3; CDR3aa: CASSRSSGGNEQFF; CDR3nt: TGTGCCAGCAGCCGCTCTAGCGGGGGGAATGAGCAGTTCTTC
j_gene: TRBJ2-7; abundance: -; d_gene: TRBD1; v_gene: TRBV12-3/TRBV12-4; CDR3aa: CASSWDRVLGEQYF; CDR3nt: TGTGCCAGCAGTTGGGACAGGGTCTTGGGCGAGCAGTACTTC
j_gene: TRBJ2-7; abundance: few; d_gene: TRBD1; v_gene: TRBV5-8; CDR3aa: CASSLTAGGNYEQYF; CDR3nt: TGTGCCAGCAGCTTGACTGCAGGGGGTAACTACGAGCAGTACTTC
j_gene: TRBJ2-7; abundance: -; d_gene: -; v_gene: TRBV7-2; CDR3aa: CASAIGDRRYEQYF; CDR3nt: TGTGCCAGCGCCATCGGCGACAGACGCTACGAGCAGTACTTC
j_gene: TRBJ2-7; abundance: many; d_gene: TRBD2; v_gene: TRBV12-3/TRBV12-4; CDR3aa: CASRGTSGSYEQYF; CDR3nt: TGTGCCAGCAGGGGGACTAGCGGGAGTTACGAGCAGTACTTC
j_gene: TRBJ2-1; abundance: -; d_gene: -; v_gene: TRBV28; CDR3aa: CASSTPPGAGNEQFF; CDR3nt: TGTGCCAGCAGTACCCCCCCGGGGGCCGGCAATGAGCAGTTCTTC